The 7 T cell receptor beta chains below were found in one sample sequenced in a study of identical twins. MiXCR, applied by TCRdb to the 5' RACE reads, yields one record per CDR3 protein. The sample has about 890,000 distinct CDR3 sequences, roughly 12% seen once. This sample also appeared in a second study, on yellow fever vaccine responses in identical twins.

Sequenced material: PBMCs. Receptors were obtained from a woman aged 18-29 years in good health.

This chain joins TRBV7-3 and TRBJ2-1; D is uncertain. Germline values: CDR1 SGHTA, CDR2 FQGTGA. V lost 2 bases and J 6 bases, leaving 8 bases between the germline ends. There are 13 residues in the CDR3. In DNA form, the CDR3 reads TGTGCCAGCAGCTTATTAGGCAGCAATGAGCAGTTCTTC. This translates into CASSLLGSNEQFF.

The V call is TRBV4-1, the J call TRBJ2-3; 10 bases line up with TRBD2. Germline CDR1 MGHRA, CDR2 YSYEKL. The CDR3 covers 20 residues. J was trimmed by 0 bases and V by 4 bases; bases with no gene match: 16. This chain's CDR3 is CASSPQAVLAGEPSTDTQYF. The DNA for the CDR3 is TGCGCCAGCAGCCCGCAAGCCGTCCTAGCGGGGGAACCTAGCACAGATACGCAGTATTTT.

This chain joins TRBV6-5 and TRBJ2-7; a weak D match, TRBD2 (6 bases). V lost 2 bases to trimming and J lost 4 bases, with 24 bases between them. This CDR3 region has 18 residues. CDR1 and CDR2 from the germline V gene are MNHEY and SVGAGI. The CDR3 sequence: CASSYALSGGTGRYEQYF. CDR3 DNA: TGTGCCAGCAGTTACGCCCTCAGCGGAGGGACGGGGAGGTACGAGCAGTACTTC.

The sample holds a few counts of this clonotype. The chain recombines TRBV12-3 or TRBV12-4 with TRBJ2-5; a possible D gene is TRBD1 (7 bases). The V and J ends lost 5 bases and 2 bases respectively, with 21 bases between them. The CDR3 runs 17 residues. CDR3 DNA sequence: TGTGCCAGCAGTAAACCCCGGACAGGTGGGGGGCAAGAGACCCAGTACTTC. Protein product: CASSKPRTGGGQETQYF.

This clonotype was counted many times. The chain couples TRBV12-3 or TRBV12-4 to TRBJ1-1, with 10 bases that match TRBD1. The CDR3 is 15 amino acids. V lost 6 bases, J lost 4 bases, and 8 bases stayed unmatched. The CDR3 loop is CASRGGDRGTTEAFF. The CDR3 DNA reads as TGTGCCAGCAGAGGCGGGGACAGGGGAACCACTGAAGCTTTCTTT.

The chain recombines TRBV24-1 with TRBJ2-2; tentatively, D is TRBD2 (5 bases). The germline CDR1 and CDR2 sequences are KGHDR and SFDVKD. The CDR3 extends over 16 amino acids. The V gene lost 5 bases and the J gene lost 1 base, with 13 bases spanning the gap. CDR3 sequence: CATSGWASRNTGELFF. The CDR3 DNA reads TGTGCCACCAGTGGGTGGGCTAGCCGGAACACCGGGGAGCTGTTTTTT.

This clonotype showed up just a few times. The V call is TRBV19, the J call TRBJ2-5; TRBD2 agrees at 8 bases. V lost 7 bases and J lost 4; bases outside the gene matches: 11. The CDR3 is 15 amino acids. Germline-derived CDR1 and CDR2 are LNHDA and SQIVND (reference sequence). The CDR3 loop is CASTYRDGGGETQYF. The CDR3 DNA reads TGTGCCAGTACCTACAGGGACGGGGGGGGAGAGACCCAGTACTTC. Using reference TRBV19 and TRBJ2-5 for the parts outside the CDR3, the full variable domain is DGGITQSPKYLFRKEGQNVTLSCEQNLNHDAMYWYRQDPGQGLRLIYYSQIVNDFQKGDIAEGYSVSREKKESFPLTVTSAQKNPTAFYLCASTYRDGGGETQYFGPGTRLLVL.